These 13 T cell receptor beta chains share one sample of origin, sequenced in a study of CD8+ T cells in alopecia areata. TCR sequencing used cDNA made by reverse transcription of extracted RNA. Sequencing was performed with immunoSEQ multiplex PCR; in TCRdb, only in-frame clones are kept and a portion is missing. The sample contains under 150,000 clones, roughly 82% of which appear only once. Treatment described: oral pan-JAK inhibitor, 5-10 mg twice daily. The sequencing used CD8+ T cells sorted from blood, collected at week 4, from a patient treated with tofacitinib. These receptors were taken from a human donor with alopecia areata.

The chain uses TRBV6-5 and TRBJ2-5; no reliable D call. Trimming pared 4 bases from V and 2 bases from J, leaving 11 bases between. CDR1 and CDR2 from the germline V gene are MNHEY and SVGAGI. CDR3 length: 14 residues. The CDR3 loop is CASSSDGSQETQYF. As DNA, the CDR3 is TGTGCCAGCAGTTCTGACGGATCGCAAGAGACCCAGTACTTC.

V and J are TRBV7-2 and TRBJ2-1, with 11 bases lining up with TRBD2. The CDR3 sequence is 17 residues long. The germline CDR1 and CDR2 sequences are SGHTA and FQGNSA. The J segment lost 5 bases and the V segment lost 3 bases, leaving 9 bases of the junction unmatched. CDR3 in amino acids: CASSFPTSGVRNNEQFF. CDR3 coding DNA: TGTGCCAGCAGCTTCCCGACTAGCGGGGTGAGGAACAATGAGCAGTTCTTC.

The genes are TRBV6-5 and TRBJ2-7; TRBD1 aligns across 9 bases. This CDR3 is built from 14 residues. V dropped 6 bases and J dropped 4; count of bases not matched to a gene: 7. CDR1 is MNHEY, CDR2 SVGAGI, per germline. Here the CDR3 reads CASSAGTGLYEQYF. CDR3 bases: TGTGCCAGCAGCGCCGGGACAGGGCTATACGAGCAGTACTTC.

V gene TRBV2 combines with J gene TRBJ1-4; D gene unclear. The germline V gene has CDR1 SNHLY and CDR2 FYNNEI. V dropped 7 bases and J dropped 8 bases, with 11 bases sitting between them. The CDR3 extends over 12 amino acids. In DNA form, the CDR3 reads TGTGCCAGCATTACCGGCGGGGAAAAACTGTTTTTT. Its protein product is CASITGGEKLFF.

CDR3 nucleotide sequence: TGTGCCAGCAGCAGGGAGGGGGCCGTGTACGAGCAGTACTTC. Its translation is CASSREGAVYEQYF. The chain links TRBV21-1 to TRBJ2-7. TRBV21-1 is termed a pseudogene. CDR3 length: 14 amino acids.

The chain links TRBV10-2 to TRBJ2-5, with 10 nucleotides matching TRBD2. V dropped 6 bases and J dropped 1; count of bases not matched to a gene: 5. The CDR3 covers 15 residues. Germline CDR1 reads WSHSY; CDR2 reads SAAADI. CDR3 loop: CASSASGGSQETQYF. CDR3 in DNA: TGCGCCAGCAGCGCTAGCGGGGGATCCCAAGAGACCCAGTACTTC.

The gene calls are TRBV7-2 and TRBJ2-2, with D tentatively TRBD1 (6 bases). V was shortened by 10 bases and J by 5 bases, with 11 bases between the two germline ends. This CDR3 comprises 12 residues. CDR1 is SGHTA, CDR2 FQGNSA, per germline. CDR3 loop: CAIPRGTGELFF. CDR3 DNA: TGTGCCATCCCCAGGGGAACCGGGGAGCTGTTTTTT.

This chain joins TRBV7-9 and TRBJ1-2, with 7 bases matching TRBD1. V lost 5 bases and J lost 2; bases outside the gene matches: 2. CDR3 length equals 13 residues. The germline CDR1 and CDR2 sequences are SEHNR and FQNEAQ (reference sequence). The CDR3 spells CASSPTGNYGYTF. The CDR3 bases are TGTGCCAGCAGCCCGACAGGGAACTATGGCTACACCTTC.

The chain couples TRBV4-1 to TRBJ2-7, with TRBD1 as a possible D gene (6 bases). V lost 4 bases to trimming and J lost 0 bases, with 19 bases between them. This CDR3 region has 17 residues. Germline V gives CDR1 MGHRA, CDR2 YSYEKL. CDR3 DNA: TGCGCCAGCAGCCCCCAACCGGACAGTCAGTTCTCCTACGAGCAGTACTTC. It codes for CASSPQPDSQFSYEQYF.

The rearrangement links TRBV5-1 to TRBJ2-1, with 11 bases identical to TRBD2. Germline lookup yields CDR1 SGHRS and CDR2 YFSETQ. This CDR3 is built from 15 residues. V trimming: 2 bases; J trimming: 4 bases; junction bases outside the gene matches: 2. CDR3 coding DNA: TGCGCCAGCAGCTTCGGGACTAGCGGATACAATGAGCAGTTCTTC. It specifies CASSFGTSGYNEQFF.

The genes are TRBV10-3 and TRBJ1-1; tentatively, D is TRBD1 (6 bases). Germline V CDR1 and CDR2: ENHRY, SYGVKD. Trimming took off 2 bases at V and 4 bases at J, with 8 bases between the two ends. The CDR3 extends over 13 amino acids. DNA of the CDR3: TGTGCCATCAGTGAGGTGGACAGCACTGAAGCTTTCTTT. Translation: CAISEVDSTEAFF.

CDR3 residues: CASSLTRDARDYTF. The CDR3 DNA reads TGCGCCAGCAGCTTGACCCGGGACGCCCGCGACTACACCTTC. The chain couples TRBV5-1 to TRBJ1-2; D is possibly TRBD1 (5 bases). V shed 1 base and J shed 10 bases, with 17 bases lying between them. The germline gives CDR1 SGHRS, CDR2 YFSETQ. The CDR3 length is 14 residues. Filled out from reference TRBV5-1 and TRBJ1-2, the complete variable domain reads KAGVTQTPRYLIKTRGQQVTLSCSPISGHRSVSWYQQTPGQGLQFLFEYFSETQRNKGNFPGRFSGRQFSNSRSEMNVSTLELGDSALYLCASSLTRDARDYTFGSGTRLTVV.

This chain links TRBV30 with TRBJ1-6; unclear D gene. V lost 5 bases, J lost 5 bases, and 10 bases lay in between. The CDR3 loop spans 13 amino acids. Germline loops: CDR1 GTSNPN, CDR2 SVGIG (reference sequence). The CDR3 DNA is TGTGCCTGGGTGGACGGGAATAATTCACCCCTCCACTTT. It is translated as CAWVDGNNSPLHF.